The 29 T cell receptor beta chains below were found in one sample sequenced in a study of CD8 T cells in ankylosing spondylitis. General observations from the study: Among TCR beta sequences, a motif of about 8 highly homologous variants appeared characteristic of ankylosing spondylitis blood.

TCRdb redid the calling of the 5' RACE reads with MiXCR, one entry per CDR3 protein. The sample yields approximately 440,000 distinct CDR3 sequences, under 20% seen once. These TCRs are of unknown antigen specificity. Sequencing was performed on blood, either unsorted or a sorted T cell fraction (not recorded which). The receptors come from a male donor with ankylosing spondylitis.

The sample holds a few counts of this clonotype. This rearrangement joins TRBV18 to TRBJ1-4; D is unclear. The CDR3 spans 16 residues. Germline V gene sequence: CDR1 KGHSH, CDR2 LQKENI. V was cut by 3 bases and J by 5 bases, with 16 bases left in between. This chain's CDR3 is CASSPAPTRGNEKLFF. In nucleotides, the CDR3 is TGTGCCAGCTCACCTGCTCCAACCCGGGGAAATGAAAAACTGTTTTTT.

This CDR3 is CASSELVPPKLFF. In nucleotides, the CDR3 is TGTGCCAGCAGTGAACTCGTGCCGCCAAAACTGTTTTTT. This sequence joins TRBV6-1 and TRBJ1-4; D is ambiguous. The CDR3 extends over 13 amino acids. Germline V gives CDR1 MNHNS, CDR2 SASEGT. The V gene lost 2 bases and the J gene lost 10 bases, with 11 bases spanning the gap.

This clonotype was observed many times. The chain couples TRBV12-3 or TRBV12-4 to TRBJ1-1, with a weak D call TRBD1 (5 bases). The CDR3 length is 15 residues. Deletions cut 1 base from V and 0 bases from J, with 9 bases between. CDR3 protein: CASSLVGTLNTEAFF. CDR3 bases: TGTGCCAGCAGTTTAGTTGGGACCTTGAACACTGAAGCTTTCTTT.

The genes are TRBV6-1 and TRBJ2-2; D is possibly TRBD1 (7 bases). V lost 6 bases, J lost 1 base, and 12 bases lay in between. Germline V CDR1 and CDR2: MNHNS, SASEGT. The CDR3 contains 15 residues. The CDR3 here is CASRRDRLNTGELFF. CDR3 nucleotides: TGTGCCAGCAGGCGGGACAGATTGAACACCGGGGAGCTGTTTTTT.

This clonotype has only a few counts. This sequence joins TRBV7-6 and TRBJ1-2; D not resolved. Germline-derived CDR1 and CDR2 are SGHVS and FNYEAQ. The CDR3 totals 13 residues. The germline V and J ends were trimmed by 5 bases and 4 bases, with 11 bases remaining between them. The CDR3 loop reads CASSASDGYGYTF. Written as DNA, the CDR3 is TGTGCCAGCAGCGCTAGCGACGGCTATGGCTACACCTTC.

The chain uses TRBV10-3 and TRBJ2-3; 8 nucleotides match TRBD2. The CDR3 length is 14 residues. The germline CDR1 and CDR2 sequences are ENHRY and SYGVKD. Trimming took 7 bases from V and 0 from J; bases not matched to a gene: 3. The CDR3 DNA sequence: TGTGCCATCAAGCGGGAGATTAGCACAGATACGCAGTATTTT. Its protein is CAIKREISTDTQYF.

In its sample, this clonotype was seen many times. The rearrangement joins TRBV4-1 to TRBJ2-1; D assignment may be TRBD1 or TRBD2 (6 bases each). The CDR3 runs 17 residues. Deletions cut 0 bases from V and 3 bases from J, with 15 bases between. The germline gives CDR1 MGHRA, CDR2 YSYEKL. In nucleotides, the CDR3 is TGCGCCAGCAGCCAAGATAAGGGGGGAGCCTACTACAATGAGCAGTTCTTC. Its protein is CASSQDKGGAYYNEQFF.

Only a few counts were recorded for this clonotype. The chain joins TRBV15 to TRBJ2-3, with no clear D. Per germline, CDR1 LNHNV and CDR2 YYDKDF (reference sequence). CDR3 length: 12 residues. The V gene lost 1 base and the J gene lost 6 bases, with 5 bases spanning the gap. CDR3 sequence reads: CATSRAQDTQYF. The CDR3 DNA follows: TGTGCCACCAGCAGAGCCCAGGATACGCAGTATTTT.

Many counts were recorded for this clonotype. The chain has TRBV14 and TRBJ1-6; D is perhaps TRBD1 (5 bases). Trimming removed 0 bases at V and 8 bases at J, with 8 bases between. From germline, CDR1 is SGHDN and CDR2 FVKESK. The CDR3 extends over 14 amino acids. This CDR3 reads CASSQDWGDSPLHF. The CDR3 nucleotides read TGTGCCAGCAGCCAAGATTGGGGGGATTCACCCCTCCACTTT.

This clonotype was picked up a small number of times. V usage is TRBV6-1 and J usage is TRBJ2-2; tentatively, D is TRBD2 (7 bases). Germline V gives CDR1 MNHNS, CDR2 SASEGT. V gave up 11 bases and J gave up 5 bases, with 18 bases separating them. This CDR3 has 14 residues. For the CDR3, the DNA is TGTGCCGTCTCACCGGGGGGCCGGACCGGGGAGCTGTTTTTT. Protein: CAVSPGGRTGELFF.

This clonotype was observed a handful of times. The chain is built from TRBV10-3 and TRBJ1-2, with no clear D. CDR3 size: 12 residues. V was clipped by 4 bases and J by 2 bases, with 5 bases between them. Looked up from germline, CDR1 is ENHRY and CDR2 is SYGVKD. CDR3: CAISAENYGYTF. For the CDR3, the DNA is TGTGCCATCAGTGCAGAGAACTATGGCTACACCTTC.

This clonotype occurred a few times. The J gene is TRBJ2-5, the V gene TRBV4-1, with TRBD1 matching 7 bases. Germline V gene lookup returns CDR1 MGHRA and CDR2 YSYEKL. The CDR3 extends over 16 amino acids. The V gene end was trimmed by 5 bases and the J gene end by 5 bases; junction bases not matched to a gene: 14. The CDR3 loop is CASSSRGDRAGETQYF. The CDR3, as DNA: TGCGCCAGCAGCAGCCGGGGTGACAGGGCTGGCGAGACCCAGTACTTC.

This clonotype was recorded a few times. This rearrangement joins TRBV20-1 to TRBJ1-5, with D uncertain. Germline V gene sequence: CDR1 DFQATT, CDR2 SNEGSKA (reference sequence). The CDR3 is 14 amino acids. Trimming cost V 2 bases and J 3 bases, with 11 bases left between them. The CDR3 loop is CSARLGWDNQPQHF. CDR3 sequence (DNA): TGCAGTGCTAGATTGGGCTGGGACAATCAGCCCCAGCATTTT.

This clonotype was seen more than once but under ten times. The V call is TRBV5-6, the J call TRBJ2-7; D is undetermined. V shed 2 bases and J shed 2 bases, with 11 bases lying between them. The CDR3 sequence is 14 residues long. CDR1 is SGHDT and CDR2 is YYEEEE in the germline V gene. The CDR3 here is CASSLDPVTYEQYF. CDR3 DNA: TGTGCCAGCAGCTTAGATCCAGTTACCTACGAGCAGTACTTC.

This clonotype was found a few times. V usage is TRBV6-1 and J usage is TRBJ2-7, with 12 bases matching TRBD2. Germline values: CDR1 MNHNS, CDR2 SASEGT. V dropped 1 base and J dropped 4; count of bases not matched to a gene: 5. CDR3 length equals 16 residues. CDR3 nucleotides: TGTGCCAGCAGTGAAGGGAGGGGGACTAGCGGGTACGAGCAGTACTTC. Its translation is CASSEGRGTSGYEQYF.

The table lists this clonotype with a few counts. In DNA form, the CDR3 reads TGTGCCAGCAGCCGACGGGGAATCGGGTCACCCCTCCACTTT. It translates to CASSRRGIGSPLHF. The chain combines TRBV7-3 with TRBJ1-6; unclear D gene. V was shortened by 5 bases and J by 10 bases, with 15 bases between the two germline ends. This CDR3 contains 14 residues. Germline CDR1 is SGHTA and CDR2 is FQGTGA. The full variable domain, its missing parts supplied by reference TRBV7-3 and TRBJ1-6, is GAGVSQTPSNKVTEKGKYVELRCDPISGHTALYWYRQSLGQGPEFLIYFQGTGAADDSGLPNDRFFAVRPEGSVSTLKIQRTERGDSAVYLCASSRRGIGSPLHFGNGTRLTVT.

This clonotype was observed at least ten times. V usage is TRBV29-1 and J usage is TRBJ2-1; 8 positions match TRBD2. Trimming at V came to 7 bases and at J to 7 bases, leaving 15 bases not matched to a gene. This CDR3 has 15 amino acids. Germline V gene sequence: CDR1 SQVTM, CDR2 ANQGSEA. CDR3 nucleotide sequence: TGCAGCGGGGGTAGACGGGAGGGCCGGGGGAATGAGCAGTTCTTC. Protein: CSGGRREGRGNEQFF.

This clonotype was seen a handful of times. The DNA of the CDR3 is TGCAGTGCTAGAGAGTCAGGGAGACATAATTCACCCCTCCACTTT. Protein: CSARESGRHNSPLHF. This chain links TRBV20-1 with TRBJ1-6; the D gene is possibly TRBD1 (5 bases). V dropped 0 bases and J dropped 5 bases, with 11 bases sitting between them. CDR1 is DFQATT, CDR2 SNEGSKA, per germline (reference sequence). The length of the CDR3 is 15 residues.

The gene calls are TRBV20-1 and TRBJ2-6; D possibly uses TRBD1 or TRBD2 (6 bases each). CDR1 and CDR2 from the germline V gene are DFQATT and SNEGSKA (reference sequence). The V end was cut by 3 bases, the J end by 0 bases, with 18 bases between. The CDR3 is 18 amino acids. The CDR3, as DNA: TGCAGTGCTAGTAGGGGGGCGGTACAAGTCTCTGGGGCCAACGTCCTGACTTTC. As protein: CSASRGAVQVSGANVLTF.

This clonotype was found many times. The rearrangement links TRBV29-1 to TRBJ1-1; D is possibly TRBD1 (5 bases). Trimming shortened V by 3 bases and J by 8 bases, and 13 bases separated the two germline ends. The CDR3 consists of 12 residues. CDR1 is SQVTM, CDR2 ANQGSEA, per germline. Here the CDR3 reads CSVDPRGGEAFF. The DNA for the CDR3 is TGCAGCGTTGATCCCCGGGGGGGGGAAGCTTTCTTT.

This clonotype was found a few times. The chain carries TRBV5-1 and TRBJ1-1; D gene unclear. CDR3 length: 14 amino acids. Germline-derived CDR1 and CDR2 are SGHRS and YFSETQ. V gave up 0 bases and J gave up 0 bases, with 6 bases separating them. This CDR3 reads CASSLGVLNTEAFF. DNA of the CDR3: TGCGCCAGCAGCTTGGGAGTTCTGAACACTGAAGCTTTCTTT.

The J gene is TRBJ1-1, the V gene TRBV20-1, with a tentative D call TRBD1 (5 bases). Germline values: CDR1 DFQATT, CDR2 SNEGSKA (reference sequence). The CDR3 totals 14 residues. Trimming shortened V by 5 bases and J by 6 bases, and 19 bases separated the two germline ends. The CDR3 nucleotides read TGCAGTGCTGGGGGTATCGGTAGCTTTTCTGAAGCTTTCTTT. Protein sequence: CSAGGIGSFSEAFF.

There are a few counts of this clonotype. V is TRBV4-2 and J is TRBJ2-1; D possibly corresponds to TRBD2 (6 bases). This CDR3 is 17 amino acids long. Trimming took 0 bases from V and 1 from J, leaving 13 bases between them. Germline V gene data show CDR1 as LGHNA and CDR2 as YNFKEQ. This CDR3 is CASSQDTWAGSYNEQFF. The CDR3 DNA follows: TGTGCCAGCAGCCAAGACACATGGGCGGGGTCCTACAATGAGCAGTTCTTC.

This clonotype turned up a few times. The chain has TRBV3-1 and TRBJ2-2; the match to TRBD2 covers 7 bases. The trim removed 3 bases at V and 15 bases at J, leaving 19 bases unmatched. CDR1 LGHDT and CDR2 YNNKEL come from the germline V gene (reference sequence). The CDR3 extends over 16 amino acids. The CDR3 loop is CASSQSPGVASGLMFF. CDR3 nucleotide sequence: TGTGCCAGCAGCCAGTCCCCCGGGGTGGCTAGCGGTTTGATGTTTTTT.

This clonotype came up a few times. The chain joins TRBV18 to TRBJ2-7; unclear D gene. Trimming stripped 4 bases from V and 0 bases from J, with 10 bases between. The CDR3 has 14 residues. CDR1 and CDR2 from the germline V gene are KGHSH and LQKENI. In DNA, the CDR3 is TGTGCCAGCTCACAAAGGGCCTCCTCCTACGAGCAGTACTTC. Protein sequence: CASSQRASSYEQYF.

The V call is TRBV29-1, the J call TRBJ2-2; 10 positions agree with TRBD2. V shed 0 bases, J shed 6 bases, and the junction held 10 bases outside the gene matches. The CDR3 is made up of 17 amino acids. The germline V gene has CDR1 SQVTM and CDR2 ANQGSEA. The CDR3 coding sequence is TGCAGCGTTGAAGATCGGGTCGGCCTAGCGGGAGCCGGGGAGCTGTTTTTT. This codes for CSVEDRVGLAGAGELFF.

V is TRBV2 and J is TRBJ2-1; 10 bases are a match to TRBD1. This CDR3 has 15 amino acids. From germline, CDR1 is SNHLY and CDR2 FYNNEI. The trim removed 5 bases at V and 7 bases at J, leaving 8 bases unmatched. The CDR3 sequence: CASSKNRDRGNEQFF. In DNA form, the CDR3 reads TGTGCCAGCAGTAAAAACCGGGACAGGGGAAATGAGCAGTTCTTC.

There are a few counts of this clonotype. The CDR3 coding sequence is TGTGCCAGCAGGCTTGACGACCCAACTAATGAAAAACTGTTTTTT. Translating gives CASRLDDPTNEKLFF. The chain is built from TRBV6-4 and TRBJ1-4; no definite D call. The CDR3 contains 15 residues. V lost 6 bases and J lost 0, with 11 bases in between. CDR1 and CDR2 (germline): MRHNA, SNTAGT.

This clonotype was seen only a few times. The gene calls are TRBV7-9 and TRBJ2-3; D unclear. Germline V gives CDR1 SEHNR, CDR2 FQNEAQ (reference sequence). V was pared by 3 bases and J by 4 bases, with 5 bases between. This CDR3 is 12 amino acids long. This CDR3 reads CASSFVSDTQYF. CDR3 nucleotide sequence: TGTGCCAGCAGCTTTGTCTCAGATACGCAGTATTTT. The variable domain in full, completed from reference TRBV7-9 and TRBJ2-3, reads DTGVSQNPRHKITKRGQNVTFRCDPISEHNRLYWYRQTLGQGPEFLTYFQNEAQLEKSRLLSDRFSAERPKGSFSTLEIQRTEQGDSAMYLCASSFVSDTQYFGPGTRLTVL.